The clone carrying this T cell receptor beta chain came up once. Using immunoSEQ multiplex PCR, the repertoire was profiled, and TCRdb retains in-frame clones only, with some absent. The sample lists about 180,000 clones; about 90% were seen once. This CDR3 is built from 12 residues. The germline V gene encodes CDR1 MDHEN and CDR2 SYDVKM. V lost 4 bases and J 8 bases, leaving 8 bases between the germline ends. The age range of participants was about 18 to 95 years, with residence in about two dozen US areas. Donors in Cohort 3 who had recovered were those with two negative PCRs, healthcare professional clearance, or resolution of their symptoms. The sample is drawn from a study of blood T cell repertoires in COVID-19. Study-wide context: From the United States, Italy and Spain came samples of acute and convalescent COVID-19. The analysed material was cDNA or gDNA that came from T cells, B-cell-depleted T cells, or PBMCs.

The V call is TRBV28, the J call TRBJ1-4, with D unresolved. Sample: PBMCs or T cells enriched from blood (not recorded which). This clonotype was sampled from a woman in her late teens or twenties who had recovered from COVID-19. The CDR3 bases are TGTGCCAGCAGTTGGGCGGGCGAAAAACTGTTTTTT. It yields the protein CASSWAGEKLFF. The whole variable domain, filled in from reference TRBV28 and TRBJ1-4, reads DVKVTQSSRYLVKRTGEKVFLECVQDMDHENMFWYRQDPGLGLRLIYFSYDVKMKEKGDIPEGYSVSREKKERFSLILESASTNQTSMYLCASSWAGEKLFFGSGTQLSVL.